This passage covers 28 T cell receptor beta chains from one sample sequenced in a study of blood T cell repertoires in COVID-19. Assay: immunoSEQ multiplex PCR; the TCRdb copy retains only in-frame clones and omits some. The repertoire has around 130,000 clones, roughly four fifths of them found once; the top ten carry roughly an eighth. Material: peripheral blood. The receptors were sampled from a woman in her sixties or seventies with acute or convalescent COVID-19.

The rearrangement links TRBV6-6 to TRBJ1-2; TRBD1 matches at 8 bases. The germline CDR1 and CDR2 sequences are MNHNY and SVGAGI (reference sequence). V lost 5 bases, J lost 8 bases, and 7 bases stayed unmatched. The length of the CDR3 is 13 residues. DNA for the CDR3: TGTGCCAGCAGTATCGACAGGGGACCCGGCTACACCTTC. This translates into CASSIDRGPGYTF.

The CDR3 here is CASTVRPGYTEAFF. As DNA, the CDR3 is TGTGCCAGCACGGTTCGGCCGGGGTACACTGAAGCTTTCTTT. The chain employs TRBV2 and TRBJ1-1; D is uncertain. Germline loops: CDR1 SNHLY, CDR2 FYNNEI. Trimming cost V 7 bases and J 3 bases, with 15 bases left between them. The CDR3 is 14 amino acids.

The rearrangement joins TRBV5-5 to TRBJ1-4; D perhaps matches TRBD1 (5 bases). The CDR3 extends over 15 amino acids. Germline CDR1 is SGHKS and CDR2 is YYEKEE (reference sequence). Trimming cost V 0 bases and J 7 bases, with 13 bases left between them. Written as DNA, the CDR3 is TGTGCCAGCAGCTTGGATGTAACAGGAGCTGAAAAACTGTTTTTT. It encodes CASSLDVTGAEKLFF.

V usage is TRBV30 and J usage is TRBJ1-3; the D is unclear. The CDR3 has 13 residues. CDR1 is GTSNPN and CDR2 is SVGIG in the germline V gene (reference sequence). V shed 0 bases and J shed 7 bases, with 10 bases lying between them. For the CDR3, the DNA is TGTGCCTGGAGTGTACTTTACCGGAACACCATATATTTT. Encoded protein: CAWSVLYRNTIYF.

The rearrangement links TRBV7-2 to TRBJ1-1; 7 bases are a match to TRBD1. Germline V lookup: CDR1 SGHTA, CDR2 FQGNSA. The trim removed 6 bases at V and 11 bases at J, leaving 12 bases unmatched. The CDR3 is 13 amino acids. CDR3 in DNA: TGTGCCAGCAGGGCTACAGGGGCCCGTCGGGCTTTCTTT. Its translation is CASRATGARRAFF.

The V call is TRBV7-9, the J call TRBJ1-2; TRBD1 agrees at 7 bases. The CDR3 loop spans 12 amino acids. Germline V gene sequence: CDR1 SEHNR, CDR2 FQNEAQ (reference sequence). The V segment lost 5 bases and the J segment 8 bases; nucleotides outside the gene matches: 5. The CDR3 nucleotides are TGTGCCAGCAGCATGACAGGGAGCGGCTACACCTTC. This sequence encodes CASSMTGSGYTF.

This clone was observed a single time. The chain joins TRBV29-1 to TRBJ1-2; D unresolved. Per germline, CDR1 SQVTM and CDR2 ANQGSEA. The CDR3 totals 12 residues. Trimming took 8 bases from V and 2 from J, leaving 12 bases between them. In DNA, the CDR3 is TGCAGCTCCGTGGCGGGGAACTATGGCTACACCTTC. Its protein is CSSVAGNYGYTF.

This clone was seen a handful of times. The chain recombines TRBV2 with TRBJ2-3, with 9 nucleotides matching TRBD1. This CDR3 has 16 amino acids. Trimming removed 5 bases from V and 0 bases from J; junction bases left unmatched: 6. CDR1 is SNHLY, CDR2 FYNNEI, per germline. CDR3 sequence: CASSLTGGLSTDTQYF. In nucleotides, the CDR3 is TGTGCCAGCAGTCTGACAGGGGGTTTGAGCACAGATACGCAGTATTTT. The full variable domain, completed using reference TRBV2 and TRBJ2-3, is EPEVTQTPSHQVTQMGQEVILRCVPISNHLYFYWYRQILGQKVEFLVSFYNNEISEKSEIFDDQFSVERPDGSNFTLKIRSTKLEDSAMYFCASSLTGGLSTDTQYFGPGTRLTVL.

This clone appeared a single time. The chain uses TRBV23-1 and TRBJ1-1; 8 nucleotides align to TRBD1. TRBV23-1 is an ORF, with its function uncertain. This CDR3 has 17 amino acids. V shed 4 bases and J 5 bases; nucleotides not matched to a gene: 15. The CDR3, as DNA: TGCGCCAGCAGTCCGAGGATACGTGCTACAGGGGGGACTGAAGCTTTCTTT. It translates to CASSPRIRATGGTEAFF.

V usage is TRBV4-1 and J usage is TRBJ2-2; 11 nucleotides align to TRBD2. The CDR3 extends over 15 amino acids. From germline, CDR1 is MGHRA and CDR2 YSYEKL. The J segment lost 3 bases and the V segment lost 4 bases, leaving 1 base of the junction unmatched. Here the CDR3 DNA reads TGCGCCAGCAGCCCTAGCGGGGGGTACACCGGGGAGCTGTTTTTT. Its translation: CASSPSGGYTGELFF.

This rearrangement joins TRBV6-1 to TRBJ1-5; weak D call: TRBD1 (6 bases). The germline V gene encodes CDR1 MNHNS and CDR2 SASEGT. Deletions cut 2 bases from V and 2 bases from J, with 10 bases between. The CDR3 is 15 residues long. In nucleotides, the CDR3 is TGTGCCAGCAGTGAATCAGGGGCAGGCAATCAGCCCCAGCATTTT. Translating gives CASSESGAGNQPQHF.

This CDR3 is CASSPPSRGPSYEQYV. Written as DNA, the CDR3 is TGTGCCAGCAGCCCACCCTCCAGGGGTCCATCCTACGAGCAGTACGTC. The V gene is TRBV5-6, the J gene TRBJ2-7, with D perhaps matching TRBD1 (6 bases). This CDR3 spans 16 amino acids. V shed 4 bases and J shed 1 base, with 18 bases lying between them. Germline V gene lookup returns CDR1 SGHDT and CDR2 YYEEEE.

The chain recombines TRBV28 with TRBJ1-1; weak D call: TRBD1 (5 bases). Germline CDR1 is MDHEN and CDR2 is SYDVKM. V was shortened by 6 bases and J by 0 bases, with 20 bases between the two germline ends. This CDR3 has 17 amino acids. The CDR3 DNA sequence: TGTGCCAGCAGACCACCTCAACCCAGGGCCTTGAACACTGAAGCTTTCTTT. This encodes CASRPPQPRALNTEAFF.

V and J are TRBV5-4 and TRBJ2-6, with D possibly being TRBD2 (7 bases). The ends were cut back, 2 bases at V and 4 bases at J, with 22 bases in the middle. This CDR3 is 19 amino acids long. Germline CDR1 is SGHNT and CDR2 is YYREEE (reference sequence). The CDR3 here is CASSFPGRARGAGANVLTF. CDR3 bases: TGTGCCAGCAGCTTCCCGGGCCGGGCTCGGGGGGCCGGGGCCAACGTCCTGACTTTC.

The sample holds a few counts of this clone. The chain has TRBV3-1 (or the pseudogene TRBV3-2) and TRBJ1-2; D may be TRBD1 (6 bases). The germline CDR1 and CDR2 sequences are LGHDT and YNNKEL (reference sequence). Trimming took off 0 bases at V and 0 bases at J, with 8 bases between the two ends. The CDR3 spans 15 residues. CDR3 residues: CASSQDGTPNYGYTF. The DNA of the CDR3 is TGTGCCAGCAGCCAAGACGGGACACCTAACTATGGCTACACCTTC.

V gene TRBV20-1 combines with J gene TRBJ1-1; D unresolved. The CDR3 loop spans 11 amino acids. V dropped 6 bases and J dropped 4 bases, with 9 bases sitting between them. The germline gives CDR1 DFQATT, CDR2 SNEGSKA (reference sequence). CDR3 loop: CSASFSTEAFF. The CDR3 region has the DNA TGCAGTGCCTCCTTTAGCACTGAAGCTTTCTTT.

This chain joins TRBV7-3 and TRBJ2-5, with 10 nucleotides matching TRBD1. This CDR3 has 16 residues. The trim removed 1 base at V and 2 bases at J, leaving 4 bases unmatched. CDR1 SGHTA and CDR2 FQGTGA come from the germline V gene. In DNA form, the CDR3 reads TGTGCCAGCAGCTTAATGGGACAGGGGTGGCAAGAGACCCAGTACTTC. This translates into CASSLMGQGWQETQYF.

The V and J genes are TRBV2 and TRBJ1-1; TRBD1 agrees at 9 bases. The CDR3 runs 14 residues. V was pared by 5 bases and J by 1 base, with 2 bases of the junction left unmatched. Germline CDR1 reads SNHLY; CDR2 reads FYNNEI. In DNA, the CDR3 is TGTGCCAGCAGTCTACAGGGGGCGAACACTGAAGCTTTCTTT. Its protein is CASSLQGANTEAFF.

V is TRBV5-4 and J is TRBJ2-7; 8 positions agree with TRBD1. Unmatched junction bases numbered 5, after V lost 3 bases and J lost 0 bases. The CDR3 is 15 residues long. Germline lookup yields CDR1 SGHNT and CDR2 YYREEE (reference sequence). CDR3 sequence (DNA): TGTGCCAGCAGCTCGGACAGGGCGGTCTCCTACGAGCAGTACTTC. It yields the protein CASSSDRAVSYEQYF.

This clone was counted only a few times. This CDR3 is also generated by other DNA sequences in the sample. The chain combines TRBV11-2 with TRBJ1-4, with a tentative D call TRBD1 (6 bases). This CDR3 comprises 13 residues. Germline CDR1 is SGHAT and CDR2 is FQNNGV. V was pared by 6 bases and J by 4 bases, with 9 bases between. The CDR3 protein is CASRGQSNEKLFF. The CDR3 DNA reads TGTGCCAGCAGAGGACAGAGTAATGAAAAACTGTTTTTT.

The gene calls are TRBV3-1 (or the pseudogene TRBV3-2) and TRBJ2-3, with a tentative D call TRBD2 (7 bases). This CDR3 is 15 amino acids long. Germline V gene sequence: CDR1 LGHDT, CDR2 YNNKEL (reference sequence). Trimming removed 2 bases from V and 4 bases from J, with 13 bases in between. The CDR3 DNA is TGTGCCAGCAGCCAACCCGTCGGGGGGCCAGATACGCAGTATTTT. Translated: CASSQPVGGPDTQYF.

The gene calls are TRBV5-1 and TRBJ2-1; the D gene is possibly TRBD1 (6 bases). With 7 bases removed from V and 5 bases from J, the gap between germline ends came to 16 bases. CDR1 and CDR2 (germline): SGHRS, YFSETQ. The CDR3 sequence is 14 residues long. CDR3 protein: CASWPGTTNNEQFF. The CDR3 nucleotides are TGCGCCAGCTGGCCCGGGACAACAAACAATGAGCAGTTCTTC.

The DNA for the CDR3 is TGCGCCAGCAGTGAGCACGCACTCCCGGGACAGGGTTATGAGCAGTTCTTC. Translating gives CASSEHALPGQGYEQFF. This sequence joins TRBV10-1 and TRBJ2-1; the match to TRBD1 covers 9 bases. Losses at the gene ends were 2 bases for V and 8 bases for J; bases not matched to a gene: 13. The CDR3 is 17 amino acids. CDR1 WNHNN and CDR2 SYGVQD come from the germline V gene (reference sequence).

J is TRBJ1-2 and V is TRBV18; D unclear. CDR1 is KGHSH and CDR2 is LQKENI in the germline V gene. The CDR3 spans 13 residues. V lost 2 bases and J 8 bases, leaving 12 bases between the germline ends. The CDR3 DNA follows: TGTGCCAGCTCACCAGAGGGTTTTCTAGGCTACACCTTC. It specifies CASSPEGFLGYTF.

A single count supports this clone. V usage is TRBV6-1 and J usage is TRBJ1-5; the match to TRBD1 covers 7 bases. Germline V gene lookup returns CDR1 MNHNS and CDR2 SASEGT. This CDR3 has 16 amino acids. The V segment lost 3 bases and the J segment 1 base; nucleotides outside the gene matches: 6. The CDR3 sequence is CASSERQGGSNQPQHF. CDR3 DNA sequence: TGTGCCAGCAGTGAGAGACAGGGCGGGAGCAATCAGCCCCAGCATTTT.

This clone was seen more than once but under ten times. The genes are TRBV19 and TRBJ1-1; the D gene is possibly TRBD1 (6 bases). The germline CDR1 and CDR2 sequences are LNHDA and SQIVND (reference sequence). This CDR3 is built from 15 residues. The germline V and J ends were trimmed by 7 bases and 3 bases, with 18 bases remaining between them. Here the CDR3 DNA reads TGTGCCAGTACGTCCCAGCTTCCAGGGGACACTGAAGCTTTCTTT. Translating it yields CASTSQLPGDTEAFF.

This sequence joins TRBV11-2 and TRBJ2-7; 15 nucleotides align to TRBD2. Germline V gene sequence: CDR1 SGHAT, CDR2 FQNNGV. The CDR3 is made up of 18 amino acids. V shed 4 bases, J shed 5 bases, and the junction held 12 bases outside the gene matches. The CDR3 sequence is CASSSKGGLAGGRDEQYF. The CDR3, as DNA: TGTGCCAGCAGCTCAAAGGGAGGACTAGCGGGGGGGCGCGACGAGCAGTACTTC.

The CDR3 loop is CSASLTGTGANYGYTF. DNA for the CDR3: TGCAGTGCGAGTCTCACTGGGACAGGGGCTAACTATGGCTACACCTTC. V usage is TRBV20-1 and J usage is TRBJ1-2; TRBD1 aligns across 10 bases. CDR3 size: 16 residues. Germline CDR1 is DFQATT and CDR2 is SNEGSKA (reference sequence). J gave up 0 bases and V 6 bases, and 10 bases lay outside the gene matches.